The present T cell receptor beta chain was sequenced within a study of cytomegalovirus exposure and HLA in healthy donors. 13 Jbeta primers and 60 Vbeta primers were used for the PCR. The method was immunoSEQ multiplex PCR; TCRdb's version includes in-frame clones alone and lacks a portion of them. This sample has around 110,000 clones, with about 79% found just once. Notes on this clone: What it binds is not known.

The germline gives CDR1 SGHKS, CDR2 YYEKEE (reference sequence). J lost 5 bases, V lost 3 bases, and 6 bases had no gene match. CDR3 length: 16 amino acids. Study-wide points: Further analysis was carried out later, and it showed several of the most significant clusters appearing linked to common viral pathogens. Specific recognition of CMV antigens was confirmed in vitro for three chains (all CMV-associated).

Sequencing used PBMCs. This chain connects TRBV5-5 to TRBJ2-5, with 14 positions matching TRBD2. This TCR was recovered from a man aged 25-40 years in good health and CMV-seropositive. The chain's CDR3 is CASSSQTSGRDETQYF. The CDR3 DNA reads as TGTGCCAGCAGCTCTCAGACTAGCGGGAGGGACGAGACCCAGTACTTC.